The 23 T cell receptor beta chains given below trace back to one sample, sequenced in a study of T cells in Graves' hyperthyroidism and ophthalmopathy. Regions amplified from RNA transcripts were the TCR beta CDR3 regions. HTBI primers were employed in a first-round RT-PCR of the TCR CDR3. TCRdb processed the multiplex PCR reads anew with MiXCR; each CDR3 protein has one entry. The profile shows about 720,000 distinct CDR3 sequences, roughly 15% of them singletons. Material: blood. The receptor source for this set is a man younger than 35 with Graves' hyperthyroidism.

The sample holds one count of this clonotype. The chain links TRBV10-3 to TRBJ2-4, with 8 bases that match TRBD2. V gave up 5 bases and J gave up 0 bases; unmatched junction bases: 6. This CDR3 spans 16 amino acids. Germline V gives CDR1 ENHRY, CDR2 SYGVKD. The CDR3 nucleotides are TGTGCCATCAGTAGCGGACTAGCCCCAGCCAAAAACATTCAGTACTTC. Its translation: CAISSGLAPAKNIQYF.

This clonotype was picked up many times. V is TRBV3-1 and J is TRBJ1-5; D gene uncertain. Trimming took 5 bases from V and 7 from J, leaving 15 bases between them. The CDR3 runs to 14 residues. Germline V lookup: CDR1 LGHDT, CDR2 YNNKEL (reference sequence). The CDR3 loop is CASSSGTSQQPQHF. DNA of the CDR3: TGTGCCAGCAGCTCGGGCACGAGTCAGCAGCCCCAGCATTTT.

This clonotype appeared a few times. In DNA form, the CDR3 reads TGCGCCAGCAGCGATCCGGGAAAAAACATTCAGTACTTC. Amino acids: CASSDPGKNIQYF. This chain joins TRBV5-1 and TRBJ2-4; tentative D call: TRBD2 (5 bases). Germline loops: CDR1 SGHRS, CDR2 YFSETQ. CDR3 size: 13 residues. The V end lost 4 bases, the J end lost 4 bases, and 9 bases lay between the germline ends.

This clonotype was seen repeatedly, ten times or more. The J gene is TRBJ2-1, the V gene TRBV6-2 or TRBV6-3; 8 bases align to TRBD2. The CDR3 contains 14 residues. CDR1 and CDR2 (germline): MNHEY, SVGEGT. The V and J ends lost 6 bases and 7 bases, in that order; junction bases with no gene match: 8. The CDR3 DNA sequence: TGTGCCAGCAGAGACGGGGGGGGTTCGAATGAGCAGTTCTTC. Translation gives CASRDGGGSNEQFF.

This clonotype was observed many times. The V and J genes are TRBV6-1 and TRBJ2-2; TRBD2 aligns across 9 bases. After removal of 9 bases from V and 7 bases from J, the junction contained 6 bases not matched to a gene. This CDR3 has 13 amino acids. The germline V gene has CDR1 MNHNS and CDR2 SASEGT. The CDR3 reads CASRAGGGGELFF. CDR3 nucleotide sequence: TGTGCCAGTCGAGCGGGAGGAGGCGGGGAGCTGTTTTTT.

V gene TRBV11-2 combines with J gene TRBJ1-2; tentatively, D is TRBD1 (5 bases). V was shortened by 1 base and J by 8 bases, with 14 bases between the two germline ends. Germline-derived CDR1 and CDR2 are SGHAT and FQNNGV. This CDR3 spans 14 amino acids. The DNA for the CDR3 is TGTGCCAGCAGCTTAGCCGCCGCAGGGTACGGCTACACCTTC. It encodes CASSLAAAGYGYTF.

This rearrangement joins TRBV13 to TRBJ2-1, with TRBD2 identical over 7 bases. The ends lost 5 bases at V and 4 bases at J; junction bases unmatched: 8. Per germline, CDR1 PRHDT and CDR2 FYEKMQ (reference sequence). The CDR3 has 15 residues. CDR3 sequence: CASSPGEGLYNEQFF. DNA for the CDR3: TGTGCCAGCAGCCCTGGGGAGGGACTTTACAATGAGCAGTTCTTC.

In this sample, this clonotype turned up a few times. The chain carries TRBV7-9 and TRBJ2-7; D is possibly TRBD1 or TRBD2 (5 bases each). The germline V gene encodes CDR1 SEHNR and CDR2 FQNEAQ (reference sequence). The CDR3 is made up of 15 amino acids. Trimming shortened V by 5 bases and J by 0 bases, and 14 bases separated the two germline ends. This CDR3 reads CASSPSWGSSYEQYF. Here the CDR3 DNA reads TGTGCCAGCAGCCCATCATGGGGGAGCTCCTACGAGCAGTACTTC.

This clonotype appeared a single time. The chain recombines TRBV5-1 with TRBJ1-4; D unresolved. V shed 1 base and J shed 3 bases, with 10 bases lying between them. Germline CDR1 is SGHRS and CDR2 is YFSETQ. The length of the CDR3 is 15 residues. In nucleotides, the CDR3 is TGCGCCAGCAGCTTGTCGAGGGTGTCTAATGAAAAACTGTTTTTT. It is translated as CASSLSRVSNEKLFF.

This clonotype showed up many times. This chain connects TRBV3-1 to TRBJ2-3; no clear D gene. Trimming pared 6 bases from V and 1 base from J, leaving 8 bases between. Germline V gene sequence: CDR1 LGHDT, CDR2 YNNKEL (reference sequence). This CDR3 is 13 amino acids long. The CDR3, as DNA: TGTGCCAGCAGAACGGACGGCACAGATACGCAGTATTTT. This translates into CASRTDGTDTQYF.

This clonotype was found a few times. This chain links TRBV13 with TRBJ2-3; 10 nucleotides agree with TRBD2. Germline assignment: CDR1 PRHDT and CDR2 FYEKMQ (reference sequence). The J segment lost 0 bases and the V segment lost 5 bases, leaving 11 bases of the junction unmatched. The CDR3 length is 18 residues. CDR3 in amino acids: CASSGEGTSVTSTDTQYF. The CDR3 nucleotides are TGTGCCAGCAGCGGAGAGGGGACTAGCGTAACTAGCACAGATACGCAGTATTTT.

This clonotype was seen ten or more times. The genes are TRBV6-1 and TRBJ2-7; 9 positions match TRBD2. CDR1 MNHNS and CDR2 SASEGT come from the germline V gene. The CDR3 is 15 residues long. J lost 3 bases, V lost 5 bases, and 8 bases had no gene match. The CDR3: CASSYRPSGDYEQYF. CDR3 DNA sequence: TGTGCCAGCAGTTATAGACCTAGCGGGGACTACGAGCAGTACTTC.

Of note for this clonotype: A much larger clone differs by one base, so this may be a read error. Here the CDR3 omits its conserved ending phenylalanine or tryptophan, so a read error is the likely source. J is TRBJ1-1 and V is TRBV20-1, with D possibly being TRBD1 (6 bases). Germline V gene lookup returns CDR1 DFQATT and CDR2 SNEGSKA (reference sequence). V dropped 1 base and J dropped 3 bases, with 9 bases sitting between them. This CDR3 is built from 13 residues. CDR3: CSARAYRDTEAFS. CDR3 bases: TGCAGTGCTAGAGCCTACAGGGACACTGAAGCTTTCTCT.

This clonotype was seen a handful of times. This CDR3 reads CASTVGLSNTEAFF. CDR3 DNA: TGTGCCAGCACCGTAGGACTCTCGAACACTGAAGCTTTCTTT. The chain employs TRBV2 and TRBJ1-1; no clear D gene. The CDR3 has 14 amino acids. V was shortened by 7 bases and J by 1 base, with 13 bases between the two germline ends. Per the germline V gene, CDR1 is SNHLY and CDR2 is FYNNEI. The full variable domain, with the rest looked up from reference TRBV2 and TRBJ1-1, is EPEVTQTPSHQVTQMGQEVILRCVPISNHLYFYWYRQILGQKVEFLVSFYNNEISEKSEIFDDQFSVERPDGSNFTLKIRSTKLEDSAMYFCASTVGLSNTEAFFGQGTRLTVV.

Note on this clonotype: One base away lies a much larger clone, so this may be a sequencing read error. The V and J genes are TRBV6-2 or TRBV6-3 and TRBJ2-7, with TRBD2 as a possible D gene (7 bases). The CDR3 is 16 residues long. V lost 10 bases to trimming and J lost 6 bases, with 28 bases between them. Germline loops: CDR1 MNHEY, CDR2 SVGEGT. The CDR3 DNA sequence: TGTGCCAACCCTTTAAGGGGGGGGAGAACTCTCTCCGAGCAGTACTTC. Its protein product is CANPLRGGRTLSEQYF.

The chain is built from TRBV2 and TRBJ1-5; TRBD1 is a possible D gene (6 bases). Deletions cut 7 bases from V and 0 bases from J, with 19 bases between. The V gene's germline CDR1 is SNHLY and CDR2 FYNNEI. The CDR3 spans 17 residues. Here the CDR3 reads CASKADRRIDSNQPQHF. The CDR3 region has the DNA TGTGCCAGCAAAGCCGACAGGAGAATCGATAGCAATCAGCCCCAGCATTTT.

About this clonotype itself: This may be a read error: a much more frequent sequence differs by one nucleotide. The chain has TRBV7-9 and TRBJ2-1; 7 bases match TRBD2. V shed 4 bases and J 5 bases; nucleotides not matched to a gene: 8. This CDR3 has 15 residues. The V gene's germline CDR1 is SEHNR and CDR2 FQNEAQ (reference sequence). For the CDR3, the DNA is TGTGCCAGCAGCTCAGGAGGGAGGGCCGACAATGAGCAGTTCTTC. It encodes CASSSGGRADNEQFF.

There are a few counts of this clonotype. CDR3 sequence: CASSPTGQGRSPLHF. In DNA, the CDR3 is TGTGCCAGCAGCCCTACGGGACAGGGTCGTTCACCCCTCCACTTT. This chain joins TRBV9 and TRBJ1-6, with 9 bases that match TRBD1. This CDR3 contains 15 residues. Losses at the gene ends were 4 bases for V and 9 bases for J; bases not matched to a gene: 8. Germline V gives CDR1 SGDLS, CDR2 YYNGEE. Together with reference TRBV9 and TRBJ1-6, the CDR3 gives the full variable domain: DSGVTQTPKHLITATGQRVTLRCSPRSGDLSVYWYQQSLDQGLQFLIQYYNGEERAKGNILERFSAQQFPDLHSELNLSSLELGDSALYFCASSPTGQGRSPLHFGNGTRLTVT.

In its sample, this clonotype was seen a few times. The chain joins TRBV7-2 to TRBJ2-5, with a tentative D call TRBD2 (5 bases). This CDR3 spans 13 amino acids. Between the trimmed V and J ends, which lost 3 bases and 7 bases, there was a span of 12 bases. Germline CDR1 reads SGHTA; CDR2 reads FQGNSA. The CDR3 DNA reads as TGTGCCAGCAGCTTTACTGGAGGTGGGACCCAGTACTTC. The encoded protein is CASSFTGGGTQYF.

This clonotype was seen a handful of times. The CDR3: CASSLEGPLHF. CDR3 nucleotide sequence: TGTGCCAGCAGCTTAGAGGGTCCACTCCACTTT. This chain joins TRBV7-2 and TRBJ1-6; unclear D gene. The CDR3 sequence is 11 residues long. Germline-derived CDR1 and CDR2 are SGHTA and FQGNSA. V was pared by 1 base and J by 16 bases, with 8 bases between.

As regards this clonotype: One base away lies a much larger clone, so this may be a sequencing read error. The V gene is TRBV28, the J gene TRBJ2-1; the D gene is possibly TRBD2 (6 bases). Germline CDR1 MDHEN, CDR2 SYDVKM. This CDR3 has 15 residues. V lost 6 bases, J lost 5 bases, and 17 bases lay in between. CDR3: CASSWGRGKDNEQFF. The CDR3 nucleotides are TGTGCCAGCAGCTGGGGACGGGGGAAGGACAATGAGCAGTTCTTC.

The chain has TRBV29-1 and TRBJ2-3, with D possibly being TRBD1 or TRBD2 (5 bases each). In germline, CDR1 is SQVTM, CDR2 ANQGSEA. V was shortened by 1 base and J by 6 bases, with 8 bases between the two germline ends. There are 12 residues in the CDR3. The CDR3 DNA reads as TGCAGCGTTGAAGTCCGGGGCGATACGCAGTATTTT. It translates to CSVEVRGDTQYF.

In regard to this clonotype: An end of the junction differs from the germline gene, which may be a read error. V usage is TRBV5-1 and J usage is TRBJ2-7; the match to TRBD2 covers 8 bases. Germline CDR1 is SGHRS and CDR2 is YFSETQ. This CDR3 contains 14 residues. The CDR3 DNA reads as TGCGCCAGCAGCTTAAAGCGGGAGAACAACGAGCAGTGCTTC. Translation gives CASSLKRENNEQCF. The full variable domain, with the rest looked up from reference TRBV5-1 and TRBJ2-7, is KAGVTQTPRYLIKTRGQQVTLSCSPISGHRSVSWYQQTPGQGLQFLFEYFSETQRNKGNFPGRFSGRQFSNSRSEMNVSTLELGDSALYLCASSLKRENNEQCFGPGTRLTVT.